Here is one T cell receptor beta chain with its context. The data belong to a study of T cell repertoires in cytomegalovirus infection. TCRdb re-analysed the reads in MiXCR, keeping a single row per CDR3 protein. The profile shows about 300,000 distinct CDR3 sequences, roughly 24% of them singletons. The germline V gene has CDR1 MNHEY and CDR2 SVGAGI. The length of the CDR3 is 15 residues. V was clipped by 6 bases and J by 6 bases; unmatched bases: 13. Input material: PBMCs. The chain recombines TRBV6-5 with TRBJ2-7; TRBD1 matches 8 bases. This clonotype was sampled from a human donor in good health (CMV status not recorded). Some clones in this sample may be carry-over from other donors' samples. CDR3 nucleotide sequence: TGTGCCAGCAGACCGGGATCGACAGGGGTTCGCGAGCAGTACTTC. Translation gives CASRPGSTGVREQYF.